A selection of T cell receptor beta chains follows, all from one sample in a study of blood T cell repertoires in COVID-19. The protocol was immunoSEQ multiplex PCR, while the TCRdb copy is restricted to in-frame clones and leaves out a portion. Here the sample spans about 310,000 clones, 80% to 90% being singletons. What was sequenced was PBMCs or T cells enriched from blood (not recorded which). These receptors all stem from a woman younger than 35 who had recovered from COVID-19. The CDR3 runs from the conserved cysteine through the conserved F or W. A D gene is named only where the DNA matches it firmly. The size entry is marked missing in some rows and otherwise reads once, few, many or a size class.

size: few; D: .; J: TRBJ1-3; V: TRBV15; CDR3: CATSRDRGNTIYF; DNA: TGTGCCACCAGCAGAGATCGGGGAAACACCATATATTTT
size: few; D: TRBD1; J: TRBJ2-7; V: TRBV27; CDR3: CASSFKGQGGYEQYF; DNA: TGTGCCAGCAGTTTTAAGGGACAGGGAGGGTACGAGCAGTACTTC
size: .; D: .; J: TRBJ2-5; V: TRBV5-5; CDR3: CASSQGFQETQYF; DNA: TGTGCCAGCAGCCAGGGGTTTCAAGAGACCCAGTACTTC
size: .; D: .; J: TRBJ2-7; V: TRBV20-1; CDR3: CSASMTREQYF; DNA: TGCAGTGCCTCAATGACACGCGAGCAGTACTTC
size: once; D: TRBD2; J: TRBJ2-5; V: TRBV6-2/TRBV6-3; CDR3: CASSYAVGRGTSGRSETQYF; DNA: TGTGCCAGCAGTTACGCGGTTGGCAGAGGGACTAGCGGGAGATCAGAGACCCAGTACTTC
size: .; D: TRBD1; J: TRBJ1-6; V: TRBV28; CDR3: CASSFWDRANSPLHF; DNA: TGTGCCAGCAGTTTTTGGGACAGGGCTAATTCACCCCTCCACTTT
size: .; D: .; J: TRBJ2-5; V: TRBV11-2; CDR3: CASSFSRVGETQYF; DNA: TGTGCCAGCAGCTTTTCCAGGGTGGGAGAGACCCAGTACTTC
size: .; D: .; J: TRBJ1-1; V: TRBV6-5; CDR3: CASRTTVDTEAFF; DNA: TGTGCCAGCAGGACTACAGTGGACACTGAAGCTTTCTTT
size: once; D: .; J: TRBJ1-5; V: TRBV4-2; CDR3: CASSQDRANQPQHF; DNA: TGTGCCAGCAGCCAAGATAGAGCCAATCAGCCCCAGCATTTT
size: .; D: .; J: TRBJ1-6; V: TRBV5-6; CDR3: CASSLVSHFALHF; DNA: TGTGCCAGCAGCTTGGTTTCGCATTTCGCGCTCCACTTT
size: .; D: .; J: TRBJ1-4; V: TRBV30; CDR3: CAWSVLGANEKLFF; DNA: TGTGCCTGGAGCGTTCTCGGGGCTAATGAAAAACTGTTTTTT
size: .; D: .; J: TRBJ2-2; V: TRBV5-4; CDR3: CASSSGYLNTGELFF; DNA: TGTGCCAGCAGCAGCGGATACCTAAACACCGGGGAGCTGTTTTTT
size: .; D: .; J: TRBJ2-7; V: TRBV3-1/TRBV3-2; CDR3: CASSQDNAGPYEQYF; DNA: TGTGCCAGCAGCCAAGATAATGCGGGGCCCTACGAGCAGTACTTC
size: .; D: .; J: TRBJ2-7; V: TRBV5-1; CDR3: CASSLGRSEYGQYF; DNA: TGCGCCAGCAGCTTGGGTCGTTCTGAATACGGGCAGTACTTC
size: few; D: .; J: TRBJ2-7; V: TRBV11-3; CDR3: CASSPGGSSFYEQYF; DNA: TGTGCCAGCAGCCCAGGCGGGTCCTCTTTCTACGAGCAGTACTTC
size: .; D: TRBD1; J: TRBJ2-7; V: TRBV11-1; CDR3: CASSLGQGDLYEQYF; DNA: TGTGCCAGCAGCTTAGGACAGGGAGACCTCTACGAGCAGTACTTC
size: .; D: TRBD2; J: TRBJ2-2; V: TRBV4-3; CDR3: CASSHRGGSTGELFF; DNA: TGCGCCAGCAGCCATCGCGGGGGGAGTACCGGGGAGCTGTTTTTT
size: .; D: .; J: TRBJ1-5; V: TRBV10-3; CDR3: CAISESGSASNQPQHF; DNA: TGTGCCATCAGTGAGTCCGGGTCCGCCAGTAATCAGCCCCAGCATTTT
size: .; D: TRBD1; J: TRBJ1-1; V: TRBV27; CDR3: CASSLRTGGNEAFF; DNA: TGTGCCAGCAGTCTCCGGACAGGGGGCAATGAAGCTTTCTTT
size: .; D: .; J: TRBJ1-1; V: TRBV7-2; CDR3: CASSLAGGRVNRAFF; DNA: TGTGCCAGCAGCTTAGCTGGGGGGAGGGTAAACCGAGCTTTCTTT
size: .; D: .; J: TRBJ1-3; V: TRBV5-1; CDR3: CASSTGTGNTIYF; DNA: TGCGCCAGCAGCACGGGTACTGGAAACACCATATATTTT
size: few; D: TRBD1; J: TRBJ1-2; V: TRBV6-2/TRBV6-3; CDR3: CASSYGTGNYGYTF; DNA: TGTGCCAGCAGTTACGGGACAGGGAACTATGGCTACACCTTC
size: .; D: .; J: TRBJ2-7; V: TRBV4-3; CDR3: CASSQDTDNYEQYF; DNA: TGCGCCAGCAGCCAAGACACAGACAACTACGAGCAGTACTTC
size: .; D: TRBD1; J: TRBJ2-2; V: TRBV2; CDR3: CASDTSQGVITGELFF; DNA: TGTGCCAGCGACACTTCACAGGGGGTCATTACCGGGGAGCTGTTTTTT
size: .; D: .; J: TRBJ1-2; V: TRBV15; CDR3: CATSRDRRNYGYTF; DNA: TGTGCCACCAGCAGAGATCGGAGGAACTATGGCTACACCTTC
size: .; D: TRBD1; J: TRBJ2-1; V: TRBV5-1; CDR3: CASSPEGQGSNNEQFF; DNA: TGCGCCAGCAGCCCGGAAGGACAGGGTTCCAACAATGAGCAGTTCTTC
size: .; D: .; J: TRBJ2-2; V: TRBV5-6; CDR3: CASSFVGDTGELFF; DNA: TGTGCCAGCAGCTTTGTGGGAGACACCGGGGAGCTGTTTTTT
size: .; D: TRBD2; J: TRBJ2-1; V: TRBV7-3; CDR3: CASSSNPGLVSEQFF; DNA: TGTGCCAGCAGCTCGAACCCGGGACTAGTATCTGAGCAGTTCTTC
size: .; D: TRBD1; J: TRBJ1-5; V: TRBV2; CDR3: CASSRQGGNNQPQHF; DNA: TGTGCCAGCAGTCGACAGGGGGGGAACAATCAGCCCCAGCATTTT
size: .; D: .; J: TRBJ1-5; V: TRBV5-5; CDR3: CASSLQGYQPQHF; DNA: TGTGCCAGCAGCTTACAGGGATACCAGCCCCAGCATTTT
size: .; D: TRBD1; J: TRBJ2-1; V: TRBV24-1; CDR3: CATSDPGQGADEQFF; DNA: TGTGCCACCAGTGACCCGGGACAGGGGGCCGATGAGCAGTTCTTC
size: once; D: .; J: TRBJ1-1; V: TRBV10-3; CDR3: CAISESQVSGTEAFF; DNA: TGTGCCATCAGTGAGTCCCAGGTCAGTGGCACTGAAGCTTTCTTT
size: .; D: TRBD1; J: TRBJ2-5; V: TRBV7-9; CDR3: CASSRTGGQETQYF; DNA: TGTGCCAGCAGCCGTACAGGGGGCCAAGAGACCCAGTACTTC
size: .; D: .; J: TRBJ1-4; V: TRBV6-5; CDR3: CAGGGERDEKLFF; DNA: TGTGCCGGAGGAGGGGAAAGGGACGAAAAACTGTTTTTT
size: .; D: .; J: TRBJ1-1; V: TRBV15; CDR3: CATTPGRETNTEAFF; DNA: TGTGCCACCACCCCCGGGAGGGAGACGAACACTGAAGCTTTCTTT
size: .; D: .; J: TRBJ2-7; V: TRBV19; CDR3: CASSIRLQGYGVIYEQYF; DNA: TGTGCCAGTAGTATACGACTCCAGGGGTACGGTGTTATCTACGAGCAGTACTTC
size: few; D: .; J: TRBJ1-1; V: TRBV18; CDR3: CASSPRVRGSNTEAFF; DNA: TGTGCCAGCTCACCGCGCGTTCGGGGATCGAACACTGAAGCTTTCTTT
size: .; D: TRBD1; J: TRBJ2-7; V: TRBV28; CDR3: CASSPGQGYEQYF; DNA: TGTGCCAGCAGTCCGGGACAGGGTTACGAGCAGTACTTC
size: .; D: TRBD2; J: TRBJ2-3; V: TRBV13; CDR3: CASSHRLAGEVDTQYF; DNA: TGTGCCAGCAGCCATCGACTAGCGGGGGAGGTAGATACGCAGTATTTT
size: .; D: .; J: TRBJ2-7; V: TRBV15; CDR3: CATSRQRTDTRNF; DNA: TGTGCCACCAGTCGACAGAGAACCGATACGAGGAACTTC
size: .; D: .; J: TRBJ1-2; V: TRBV6-6; CDR3: CAGGGPFYGYTF; DNA: TGTGCCGGCGGGGGGCCCTTCTATGGCTACACCTTC
size: .; D: TRBD1; J: TRBJ2-7; V: TRBV4-2; CDR3: CASSRTGASYEQYF; DNA: TGTGCCAGCAGCCGGACAGGGGCGTCATACGAGCAGTACTTC
size: .; D: .; J: TRBJ1-5; V: TRBV6-5; CDR3: CASSTQGRPNQPQHF; DNA: TGTGCCAGCAGCACCCAAGGGAGACCCAATCAGCCCCAGCATTTT
size: .; D: TRBD2; J: TRBJ2-7; V: TRBV20-1; CDR3: CSAGDRAGGPSYEQYF; DNA: TGCAGTGCTGGTGATAGAGCGGGAGGGCCGTCCTACGAGCAGTACTTC
size: once; D: TRBD1; J: TRBJ1-1; V: TRBV2; CDR3: CASRAGGGFDTEAFF; DNA: TGTGCCAGCAGGGCAGGGGGCGGATTCGACACTGAAGCTTTCTTT
size: .; D: .; J: TRBJ1-6; V: TRBV2; CDR3: CASRERGWNSPLHF; DNA: TGTGCCAGCAGAGAGCGGGGCTGGAATTCACCCCTCCACTTT
size: .; D: TRBD1; J: TRBJ2-5; V: TRBV7-9; CDR3: CASSLVDRVETQYF; DNA: TGTGCCAGCAGCTTAGTTGACAGGGTTGAGACCCAGTACTTC
size: .; D: TRBD1; J: TRBJ1-1; V: TRBV6-2/TRBV6-3; CDR3: CASSYQGRGSGNTEAFF; DNA: TGTGCCAGCAGTTATCAGGGCAGGGGGTCTGGGAACACTGAAGCTTTCTTT
size: .; D: .; J: TRBJ2-3; V: TRBV27; CDR3: CASSLVFRRDTQYF; DNA: TGTGCCAGCAGTTTAGTTTTTCGTAGAGATACGCAGTATTTT
size: once; D: .; J: TRBJ2-1; V: TRBV2; CDR3: CASLRQGNEQFF; DNA: TGTGCCAGCCTGAGGCAGGGCAATGAGCAGTTCTTC
size: .; D: .; J: TRBJ1-2; V: TRBV27; CDR3: CASSVTAGDRYGYTF; DNA: TGTGCCAGCAGTGTGACGGCAGGGGACCGCTATGGCTACACCTTC
size: .; D: TRBD2; J: TRBJ2-3; V: TRBV7-2; CDR3: CASSPNEREADTQYF; DNA: TGTGCCAGCAGCCCTAATGAGCGGGAGGCAGATACGCAGTATTTT
size: .; D: TRBD1; J: TRBJ1-5; V: TRBV7-2; CDR3: CASSLYPGTELQPQHF; DNA: TGTGCCAGCAGCTTGTATCCCGGGACAGAACTTCAGCCCCAGCATTTT
size: .; D: .; J: TRBJ2-3; V: TRBV7-2; CDR3: CASSLYPGESGTQYF; DNA: TGTGCCAGCAGCCTATACCCGGGGGAGTCGGGTACGCAGTATTTT